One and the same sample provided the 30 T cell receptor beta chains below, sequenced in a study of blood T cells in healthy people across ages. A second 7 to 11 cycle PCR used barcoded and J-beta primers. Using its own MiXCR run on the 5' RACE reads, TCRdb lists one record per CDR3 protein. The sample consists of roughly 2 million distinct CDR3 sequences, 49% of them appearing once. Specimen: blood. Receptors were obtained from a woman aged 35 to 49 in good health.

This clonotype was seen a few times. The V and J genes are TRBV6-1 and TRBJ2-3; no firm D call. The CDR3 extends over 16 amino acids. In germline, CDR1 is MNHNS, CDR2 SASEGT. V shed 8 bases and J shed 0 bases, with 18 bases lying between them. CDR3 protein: CASRTRSGHSTDTQYF. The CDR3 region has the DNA TGTGCCAGCCGTACCAGGTCCGGCCATAGCACAGATACGCAGTATTTT.

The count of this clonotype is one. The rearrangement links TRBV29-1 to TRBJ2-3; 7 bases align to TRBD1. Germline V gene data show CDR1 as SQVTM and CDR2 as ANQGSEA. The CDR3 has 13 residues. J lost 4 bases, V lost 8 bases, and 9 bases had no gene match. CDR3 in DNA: TGCAGCCTCCTTCCAGGGGGATCAGATACGCAGTATTTT. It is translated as CSLLPGGSDTQYF.

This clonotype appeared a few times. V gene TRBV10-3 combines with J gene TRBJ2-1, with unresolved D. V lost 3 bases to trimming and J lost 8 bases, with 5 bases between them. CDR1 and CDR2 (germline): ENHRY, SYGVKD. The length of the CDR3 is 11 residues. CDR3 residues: CAISEADEQFF. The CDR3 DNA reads TGTGCCATCAGTGAAGCTGATGAGCAGTTCTTC.

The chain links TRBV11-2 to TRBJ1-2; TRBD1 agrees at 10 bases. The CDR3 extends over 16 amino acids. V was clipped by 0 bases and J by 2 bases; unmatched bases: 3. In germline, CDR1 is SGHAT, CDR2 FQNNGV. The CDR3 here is CASSLDRQGANYGYTF. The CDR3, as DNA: TGTGCCAGCAGCTTAGATCGACAGGGGGCCAACTATGGCTACACCTTC.

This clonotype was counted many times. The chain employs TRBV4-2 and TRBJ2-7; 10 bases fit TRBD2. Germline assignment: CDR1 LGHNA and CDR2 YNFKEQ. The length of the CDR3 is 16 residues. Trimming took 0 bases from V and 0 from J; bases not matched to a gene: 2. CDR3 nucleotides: TGTGCCAGCAGCCAAGATAGCGGGGGGACCTCCTACGAGCAGTACTTC. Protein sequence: CASSQDSGGTSYEQYF.

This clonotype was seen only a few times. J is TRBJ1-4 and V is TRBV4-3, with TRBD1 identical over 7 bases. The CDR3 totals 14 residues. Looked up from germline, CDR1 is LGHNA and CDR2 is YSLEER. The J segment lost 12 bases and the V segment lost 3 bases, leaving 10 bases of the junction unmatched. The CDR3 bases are TGCGCCAGCAGCCAGGAACTTCACAGGGGAGAACTGTTTTTT. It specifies CASSQELHRGELFF.

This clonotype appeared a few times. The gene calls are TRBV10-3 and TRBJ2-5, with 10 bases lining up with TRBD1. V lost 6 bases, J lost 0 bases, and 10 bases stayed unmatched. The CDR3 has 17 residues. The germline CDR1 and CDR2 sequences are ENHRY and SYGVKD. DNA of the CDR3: TGTGCCATCAGCCCTGGACAGGGGGTGGAGTACCAAGAGACCCAGTACTTC. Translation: CAISPGQGVEYQETQYF.

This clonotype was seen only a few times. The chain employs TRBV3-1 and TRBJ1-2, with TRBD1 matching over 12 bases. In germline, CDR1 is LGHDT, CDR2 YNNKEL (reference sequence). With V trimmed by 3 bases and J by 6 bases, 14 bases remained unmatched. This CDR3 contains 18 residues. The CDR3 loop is CASSHMNGTGGFHDGYTF. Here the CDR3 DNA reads TGTGCCAGCAGCCATATGAACGGGACAGGGGGCTTTCATGATGGCTACACCTTC.

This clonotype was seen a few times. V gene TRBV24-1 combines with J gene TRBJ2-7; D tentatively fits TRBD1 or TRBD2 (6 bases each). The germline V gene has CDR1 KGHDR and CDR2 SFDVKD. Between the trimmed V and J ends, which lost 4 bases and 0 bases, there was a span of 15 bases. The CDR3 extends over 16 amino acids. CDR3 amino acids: CATSDPRRDNSYEQYF. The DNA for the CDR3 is TGTGCCACCAGTGACCCCCGGAGGGACAACTCCTACGAGCAGTACTTC.

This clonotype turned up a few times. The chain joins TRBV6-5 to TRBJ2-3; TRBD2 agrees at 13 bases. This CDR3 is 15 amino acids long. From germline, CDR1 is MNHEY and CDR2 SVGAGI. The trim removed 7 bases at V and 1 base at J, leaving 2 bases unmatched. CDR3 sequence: CASIGTSGGTDTQYF. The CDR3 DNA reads TGTGCCAGCATCGGGACTAGCGGGGGCACAGATACGCAGTATTTT.

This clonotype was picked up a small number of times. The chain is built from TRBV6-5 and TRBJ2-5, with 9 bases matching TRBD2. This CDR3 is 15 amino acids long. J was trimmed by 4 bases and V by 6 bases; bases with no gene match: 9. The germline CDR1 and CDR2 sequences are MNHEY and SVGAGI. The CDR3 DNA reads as TGTGCCAGCAGCTCCGGGACTAGCTTTGGAGAGACCCAGTACTTC. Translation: CASSSGTSFGETQYF.

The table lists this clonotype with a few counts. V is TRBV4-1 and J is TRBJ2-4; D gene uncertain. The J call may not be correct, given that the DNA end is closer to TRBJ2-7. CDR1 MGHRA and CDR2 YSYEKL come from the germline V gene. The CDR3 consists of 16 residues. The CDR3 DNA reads TGCGCCAGCAGCCAATTTGGGTCACGAACTTCCTACGAGCAGTACTTC. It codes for CASSQFGSRTSYEQYF.

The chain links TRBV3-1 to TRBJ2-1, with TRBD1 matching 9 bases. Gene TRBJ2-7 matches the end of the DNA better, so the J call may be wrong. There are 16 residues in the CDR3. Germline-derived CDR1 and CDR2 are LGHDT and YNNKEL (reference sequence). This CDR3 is CASSQDSGQGYNEQYF. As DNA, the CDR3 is TGTGCCAGCAGCCAGGATTCGGGACAGGGCTACAATGAGCAGTACTTC.

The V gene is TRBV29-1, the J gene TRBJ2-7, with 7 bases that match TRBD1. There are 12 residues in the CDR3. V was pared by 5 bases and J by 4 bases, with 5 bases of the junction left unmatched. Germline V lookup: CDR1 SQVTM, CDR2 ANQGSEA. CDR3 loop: CSVNRGPYEQYF. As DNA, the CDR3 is TGCAGCGTTAACAGGGGCCCTTACGAGCAGTACTTC.

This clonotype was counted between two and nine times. CDR3 sequence (DNA): TGCAGTGCTAGAGCCGGGGGTAACACTGAAGCTTTCTTT. This codes for CSARAGGNTEAFF. The V gene is TRBV20-1, the J gene TRBJ1-1; D is possibly TRBD1 (5 bases). The length of the CDR3 is 13 residues. Germline lookup yields CDR1 DFQATT and CDR2 SNEGSKA (reference sequence). Between the trimmed V and J ends, which lost 1 base and 2 bases, there was a span of 8 bases.

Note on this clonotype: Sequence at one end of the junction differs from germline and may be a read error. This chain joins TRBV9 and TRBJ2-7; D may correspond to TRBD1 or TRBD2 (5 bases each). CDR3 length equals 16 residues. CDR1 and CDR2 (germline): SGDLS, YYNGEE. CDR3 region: CASGVGARGGSYEQYF. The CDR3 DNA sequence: TGTGCCAGCGGCGTAGGGGCCCGGGGCGGCTCCTACGAGCAGTACTTC.

CDR3 region: CASSLDVVPSGYEQYF. The DNA of the CDR3 is TGTGCCAGCAGCTTAGATGTGGTCCCCTCGGGCTACGAGCAGTACTTC. This chain links TRBV7-9 with TRBJ2-7; D remains ambiguous. There are 16 residues in the CDR3. V was trimmed by 1 base and J by 3 bases, leaving 16 bases between them. Germline V gene sequence: CDR1 SEHNR, CDR2 FQNEAQ (reference sequence).

The CDR3 sequence: CASRKGLPYNEQFF. The CDR3 DNA reads TGTGCCAGCAGAAAGGGACTTCCCTACAATGAGCAGTTCTTC. This chain connects TRBV7-2 to TRBJ2-1, with D possibly matching TRBD2 (6 bases). The CDR3 runs to 14 residues. CDR1 is SGHTA, CDR2 FQGNSA, per germline. V lost 6 bases and J 2 bases, leaving 11 bases between the germline ends.

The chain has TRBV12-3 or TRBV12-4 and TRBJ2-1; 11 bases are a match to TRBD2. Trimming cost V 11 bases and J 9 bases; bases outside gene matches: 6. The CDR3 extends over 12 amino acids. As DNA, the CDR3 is TGTGCCGCGGGTAGCGGGGGGGGTGAGCAGTTCTTC. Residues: CAAGSGGGEQFF.

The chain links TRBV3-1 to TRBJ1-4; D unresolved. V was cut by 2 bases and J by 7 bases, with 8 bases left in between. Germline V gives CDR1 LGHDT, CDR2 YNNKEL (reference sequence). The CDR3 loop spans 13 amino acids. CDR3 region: CASSQMRSEKLFF. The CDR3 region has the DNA TGTGCCAGCAGCCAAATGAGGTCTGAAAAACTGTTTTTT.

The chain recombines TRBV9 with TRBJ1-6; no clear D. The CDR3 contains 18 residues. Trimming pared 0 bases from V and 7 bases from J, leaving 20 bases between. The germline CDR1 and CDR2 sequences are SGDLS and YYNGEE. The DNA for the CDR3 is TGTGCCAGCAGCGTAGAAAAGTTTGGAAACAGCCAGAATTCACCCCTCCACTTT. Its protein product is CASSVEKFGNSQNSPLHF.

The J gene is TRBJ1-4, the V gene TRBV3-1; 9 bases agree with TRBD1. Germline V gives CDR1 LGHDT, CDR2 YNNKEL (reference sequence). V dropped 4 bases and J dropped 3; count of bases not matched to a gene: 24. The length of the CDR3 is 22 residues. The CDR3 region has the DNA TGTGCCAGCAGCCCAGACCTCATGACGGGACAGGGCCAATCACGGGCTAATGAAAAACTGTTTTTT. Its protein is CASSPDLMTGQGQSRANEKLFF.

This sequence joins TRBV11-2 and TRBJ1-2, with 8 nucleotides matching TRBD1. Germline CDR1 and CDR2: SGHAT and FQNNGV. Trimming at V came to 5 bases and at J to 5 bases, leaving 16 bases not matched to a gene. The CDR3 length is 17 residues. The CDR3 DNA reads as TGTGCCAGCAGCCCCTTTTCCCTACCAGGGGGCGGTTATGGCTACACCTTC. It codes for CASSPFSLPGGGYGYTF.

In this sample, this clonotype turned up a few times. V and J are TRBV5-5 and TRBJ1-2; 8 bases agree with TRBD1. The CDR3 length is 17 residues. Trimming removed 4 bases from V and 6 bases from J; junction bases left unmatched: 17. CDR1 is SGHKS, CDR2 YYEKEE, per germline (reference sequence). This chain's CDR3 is CASSPRGEATGAHGYTF. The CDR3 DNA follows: TGTGCCAGCAGCCCAAGGGGAGAGGCGACAGGGGCTCATGGCTACACCTTC.

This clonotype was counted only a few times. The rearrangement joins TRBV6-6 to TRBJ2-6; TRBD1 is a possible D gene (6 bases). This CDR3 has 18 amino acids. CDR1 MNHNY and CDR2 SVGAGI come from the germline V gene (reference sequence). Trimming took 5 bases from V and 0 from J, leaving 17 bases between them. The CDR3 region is CASSSVQGSFSGANVLTF. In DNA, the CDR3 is TGTGCCAGCAGTAGCGTTCAGGGGTCCTTCTCTGGGGCCAACGTCCTGACTTTC.

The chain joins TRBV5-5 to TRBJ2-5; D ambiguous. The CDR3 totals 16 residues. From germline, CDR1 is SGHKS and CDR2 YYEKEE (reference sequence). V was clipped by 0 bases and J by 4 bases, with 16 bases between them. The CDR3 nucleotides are TGTGCCAGCAGCTTGGGCCAACGGATTGATCGAGAGACCCAGTACTTC. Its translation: CASSLGQRIDRETQYF.

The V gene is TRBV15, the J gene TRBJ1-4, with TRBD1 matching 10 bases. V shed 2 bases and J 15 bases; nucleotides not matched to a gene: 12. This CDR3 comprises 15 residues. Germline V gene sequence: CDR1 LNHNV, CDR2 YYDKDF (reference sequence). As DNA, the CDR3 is TGTGCCACCAGCAGAAAATCCGGGACAGGGGAGGCCTTGTTTTTT. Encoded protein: CATSRKSGTGEALFF.

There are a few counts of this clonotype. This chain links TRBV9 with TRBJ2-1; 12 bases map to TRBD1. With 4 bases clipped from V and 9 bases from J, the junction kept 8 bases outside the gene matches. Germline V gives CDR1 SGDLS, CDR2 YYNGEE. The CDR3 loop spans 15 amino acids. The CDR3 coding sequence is TGTGCCAGCAGCTCCCGGGACAGGGGGCTGGTTGAGCAGTTCTTC. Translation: CASSSRDRGLVEQFF.

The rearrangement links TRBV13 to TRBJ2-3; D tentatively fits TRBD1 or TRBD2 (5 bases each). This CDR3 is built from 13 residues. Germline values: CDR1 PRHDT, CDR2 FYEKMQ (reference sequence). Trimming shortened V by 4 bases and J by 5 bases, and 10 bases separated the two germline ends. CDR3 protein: CASSSGTIDTQYF. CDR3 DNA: TGTGCCAGCAGCTCTGGGACCATAGATACGCAGTATTTT. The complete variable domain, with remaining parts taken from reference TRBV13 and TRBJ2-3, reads AAGVIQSPRHLIKEKRETATLKCYPIPRHDTVYWYQQGPGQDPQFLISFYEKMQSDKGSIPDRFSAQQFSDYHSELNMSSLELGDSALYFCASSSGTIDTQYFGPGTRLTVL.

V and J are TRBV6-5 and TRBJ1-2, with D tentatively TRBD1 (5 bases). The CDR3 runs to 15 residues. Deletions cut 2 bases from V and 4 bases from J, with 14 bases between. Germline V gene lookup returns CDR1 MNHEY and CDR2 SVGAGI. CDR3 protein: CASSYGGPELYGYTF. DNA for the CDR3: TGTGCCAGCAGTTACGGGGGACCCGAGCTCTATGGCTACACCTTC.